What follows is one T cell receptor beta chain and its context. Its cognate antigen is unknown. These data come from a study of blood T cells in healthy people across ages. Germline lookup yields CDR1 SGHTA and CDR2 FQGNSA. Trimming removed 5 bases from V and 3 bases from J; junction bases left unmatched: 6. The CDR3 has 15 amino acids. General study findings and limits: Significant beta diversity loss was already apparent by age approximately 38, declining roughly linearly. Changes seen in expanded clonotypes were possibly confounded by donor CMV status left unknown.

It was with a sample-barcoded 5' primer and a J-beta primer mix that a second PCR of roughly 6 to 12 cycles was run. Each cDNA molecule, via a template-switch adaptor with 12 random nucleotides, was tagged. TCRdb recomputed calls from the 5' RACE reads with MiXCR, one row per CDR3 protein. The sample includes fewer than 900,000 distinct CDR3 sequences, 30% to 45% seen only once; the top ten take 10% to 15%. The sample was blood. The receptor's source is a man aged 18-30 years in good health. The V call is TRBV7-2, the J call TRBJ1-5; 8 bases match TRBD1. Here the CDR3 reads CASSLRTGLNQPQHF. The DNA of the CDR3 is TGTGCCAGCAGCCTTAGGACAGGGCTCAATCAGCCCCAGCATTTT.